This T cell receptor beta chain was identified during a study of cytomegalovirus exposure and HLA in healthy donors. Points from the study as a whole: TCR sequences were mostly rare, though some public TCRs occurred in many donors. In all likelihood, a cluster of highly shared sequence variants was a sequencing artifact.

Of note for this clone: Its matching antigen is unknown.

Vbeta (60) and Jbeta (13) primers were used in the PCR. Assay: immunoSEQ multiplex PCR; the TCRdb copy retains only in-frame clones and omits some. Here the sample spans approximately 160,000 clones, around 75% being singletons. The TCR sequence derives from a man younger than 35 in good health and CMV-seropositive. The sample taken for sequencing was PBMCs.

The CDR3 nucleotides read TGTGCCAGCAGCTTCTTGACAGGAGACGAGCAGTACGTC. It is translated as CASSFLTGDEQYV. The V and J genes are TRBV5-5 and TRBJ2-7; tentatively, D is TRBD1 (6 bases). The CDR3 covers 13 residues. The germline V gene encodes CDR1 SGHKS and CDR2 YYEKEE (reference sequence). V was pared by 2 bases and J by 5 bases, with 11 bases between.